Shown below are 27 T cell receptor beta chains from a single sample sequenced in a study of T cell responses to AZD1222 COVID-19 vaccine. The data were produced by immunoSEQ multiplex PCR, yet TCRdb's version contains in-frame clones alone and is incomplete. This sample has 72,000 or so clones, with about nine tenths found just once. Material: peripheral blood, obtained on day 0 of AZD1222 vaccination. All receptors come from an adult in good health.

V usage is TRBV2 and J usage is TRBJ1-1; D possibly corresponds to TRBD1 (5 bases). The length of the CDR3 is 14 residues. Trimming stripped 4 bases from V and 5 bases from J, with 14 bases between. Germline V CDR1 and CDR2: SNHLY, FYNNEI. As DNA, the CDR3 is TGTGCCAGCAGTGTTACGGGGGGACGGACTGAAGCTTTCTTT. It translates to CASSVTGGRTEAFF.

The chain recombines TRBV6-6 with TRBJ2-2; D not resolved. The CDR3 sequence is 14 residues long. CDR1 and CDR2 (germline): MNHNY, SVGAGI (reference sequence). V gave up 5 bases and J gave up 1 base, with 8 bases separating them. The CDR3, as DNA: TGTGCCAGCAGTGGTATCAGGAACACCGGGGAGCTGTTTTTT. Amino acid sequence: CASSGIRNTGELFF.

The chain combines TRBV12-3 or TRBV12-4 with TRBJ1-2; possible D gene TRBD1, 6 bases. This CDR3 is built from 13 residues. V lost 6 bases and J lost 8, with 16 bases in between. This CDR3 is CASRPGGAGGYTF. The CDR3 coding sequence is TGTGCCAGCAGGCCGGGGGGGGCTGGAGGCTACACCTTC.

This chain uses TRBV7-3 with TRBJ2-1; D is ambiguous. The CDR3 sequence is 14 residues long. The V gene's germline CDR1 is SGHTA and CDR2 FQGTGA. The ends were cut back, 3 bases at V and 1 base at J, with 7 bases in the middle. The CDR3: CASSLMGSYNEQFF. CDR3 sequence (DNA): TGTGCCAGCAGCTTGATGGGTTCCTACAATGAGCAGTTCTTC.

The chain combines TRBV24-1 with TRBJ2-6, with D hard to call. The V end was cut by 1 base, the J end by 2 bases, with 5 bases between. The CDR3 consists of 15 residues. In germline, CDR1 is KGHDR, CDR2 SFDVKD. The CDR3 DNA sequence: TGTGCCACCAGTGATTTTAGGGCTGGGGCCAACGTCCTGACTTTC. It codes for CATSDFRAGANVLTF.

The rearrangement joins TRBV29-1 to TRBJ1-1; D perhaps matches TRBD1 (5 bases). The CDR3 loop spans 14 amino acids. Trimming took off 4 bases at V and 3 bases at J, with 15 bases between the two ends. CDR1 is SQVTM, CDR2 ANQGSEA, per germline. CDR3 sequence reads: CSVGPGGDYTEAFF. The CDR3 DNA follows: TGCAGCGTTGGGCCGGGAGGGGACTACACTGAAGCTTTCTTT.

V and J are TRBV6-4 and TRBJ2-1; 9 bases match TRBD1. V lost 6 bases, J lost 3 bases, and 6 bases stayed unmatched. This CDR3 region has 15 residues. Germline assignment: CDR1 MRHNA and CDR2 SNTAGT. Here the CDR3 DNA reads TGTGCCAGCAGAACGACAGGGGGTGGCTACAATGAGCAGTTCTTC. Its protein is CASRTTGGGYNEQFF.

The chain combines TRBV24-1 with TRBJ1-4; 9 nucleotides align to TRBD1. This CDR3 comprises 18 residues. V lost 7 bases, J lost 1 base, and 12 bases stayed unmatched. Germline V gives CDR1 KGHDR, CDR2 SFDVKD. The CDR3 sequence: CATRLQGDREQTNEKLFF. CDR3 sequence (DNA): TGTGCCACCAGGCTACAGGGGGACAGGGAGCAAACTAATGAAAAACTGTTTTTT.

V and J are TRBV9 and TRBJ2-5; 8 bases map to TRBD2. This CDR3 has 14 residues. The V gene end was trimmed by 7 bases and the J gene end by 5 bases; junction bases not matched to a gene: 10. CDR1 and CDR2 from the germline V gene are SGDLS and YYNGEE. This CDR3 is CASGAGDNRETQYF. As DNA, the CDR3 is TGTGCCAGCGGAGCGGGAGACAATAGGGAGACCCAGTACTTC. The full variable domain, rest sourced from reference TRBV9 and TRBJ2-5, is DSGVTQTPKHLITATGQRVTLRCSPRSGDLSVYWYQQSLDQGLQFLIQYYNGEERAKGNILERFSAQQFPDLHSELNLSSLELGDSALYFCASGAGDNRETQYFGPGTRLLVL.

CDR3 sequence (DNA): TGTGCCAGCAGTTTATGGGCAACGCAGTTCTTC. Translated, it gives CASSLWATQFF. The chain joins TRBV12-3 or TRBV12-4 to TRBJ2-1; D call uncertain. This CDR3 spans 11 amino acids. Trimming pared 2 bases from V and 12 bases from J, leaving 8 bases between.

The V call is TRBV6-2 or TRBV6-3, the J call TRBJ2-7; TRBD1 agrees at 8 bases. Germline-derived CDR1 and CDR2 are MNHEY and SVGEGT. This CDR3 is 15 amino acids long. The junction had 8 bases not matched to a gene; V was cut back by 4 bases and J by 3 bases. CDR3 in DNA: TGTGCCAGCAGTTCTTCCAGGGGGCTACGCTACGAGCAGTACTTC. It translates to CASSSSRGLRYEQYF.

The chain employs TRBV19 and TRBJ2-7; D not resolved. There are 12 residues in the CDR3. V lost 3 bases and J 3 bases, leaving 6 bases between the germline ends. Germline CDR1 LNHDA, CDR2 SQIVND (reference sequence). The CDR3 is CASSIRGYEQYF. For the CDR3, the DNA is TGTGCCAGTAGTATTAGAGGCTACGAGCAGTACTTC.

The chain couples TRBV2 to TRBJ1-4, with D uncertain. The CDR3 is 14 amino acids. V lost 2 bases to trimming and J lost 2 bases, with 6 bases between them. Germline V gene sequence: CDR1 SNHLY, CDR2 FYNNEI. The CDR3 here is CASSEFRTNEKLFF. The CDR3 region has the DNA TGTGCCAGCAGTGAATTTAGGACTAATGAAAAACTGTTTTTT.

V gene TRBV30 combines with J gene TRBJ2-5; D perhaps matches TRBD2 (6 bases). Trimming pared 2 bases from V and 4 bases from J, leaving 14 bases between. This CDR3 is built from 14 residues. Germline CDR1 GTSNPN, CDR2 SVGIG (reference sequence). In DNA, the CDR3 is TGTGCCTGGAGTTCCCCCGGGGGTTCAGAGACCCAGTACTTC. The encoded protein is CAWSSPGGSETQYF.

This clone appeared once. The J gene is TRBJ2-2, the V gene TRBV7-9, with D hard to call. Germline V lookup: CDR1 SEHNR, CDR2 FQNEAQ (reference sequence). The germline V and J ends were trimmed by 5 bases and 8 bases, with 12 bases remaining between them. This CDR3 comprises 13 residues. The CDR3 region has the DNA TGTGCCAGCAGCCCAACCGATTGGGGGGAGCTGTTTTTT. This translates into CASSPTDWGELFF.

This chain joins TRBV5-5 and TRBJ2-5, with TRBD2 identical over 10 bases. Trimming removed 4 bases from V and 2 bases from J; junction bases left unmatched: 2. The germline V gene encodes CDR1 SGHKS and CDR2 YYEKEE (reference sequence). The CDR3 has 14 amino acids. The CDR3 reads CASSLAGAQETQYF. The CDR3 DNA is TGTGCCAGCAGCCTAGCGGGAGCACAAGAGACCCAGTACTTC.

CDR3 amino acids: CASSQVTEAFF. The CDR3 nucleotides read TGTGCCAGCAGCCAGGTGACTGAAGCTTTCTTT. This rearrangement joins TRBV3-1 (or the pseudogene TRBV3-2) to TRBJ1-1, with D uncertain. The CDR3 runs to 11 residues. V lost 3 bases to trimming and J lost 5 bases, with 4 bases between them. From germline, CDR1 is LGHDT and CDR2 YNNKEL (reference sequence).

The J gene is TRBJ2-5, the V gene TRBV5-6; either TRBD1 or TRBD2 may supply D (5 bases each). CDR1 SGHDT and CDR2 YYEEEE come from the germline V gene. The CDR3 spans 15 residues. V lost 5 bases and J 4 bases, leaving 18 bases between the germline ends. The CDR3 sequence: CASSYRGTGAETQYF. In nucleotides, the CDR3 is TGTGCCAGCAGTTATCGGGGTACCGGGGCAGAGACCCAGTACTTC.

The chain uses TRBV11-2 and TRBJ2-7, with TRBD1 matching over 7 bases. Germline values: CDR1 SGHAT, CDR2 FQNNGV. The CDR3 is 13 amino acids. Trimming removed 4 bases from V and 3 bases from J; junction bases left unmatched: 3. CDR3 in DNA: TGTGCCAGCAGCTCCGACAGGGACTACGAGCAGTACTTC. This gives the protein CASSSDRDYEQYF.

This chain connects TRBV6-5 to TRBJ1-3, with TRBD1 as a possible D gene (6 bases). V was pared by 2 bases and J by 4 bases, with 9 bases between. The V gene's germline CDR1 is MNHEY and CDR2 SVGAGI. CDR3 size: 14 residues. CDR3: CASSYGGGGNTIYF. The CDR3 DNA sequence: TGTGCCAGCAGTTACGGGGGGGGCGGAAACACCATATATTTT.

The chain links TRBV11-3 to TRBJ2-7; D assignment may be TRBD1 or TRBD2 (6 bases each). The germline V gene encodes CDR1 SGHNT and CDR2 YENEEA. With 5 bases removed from V and 4 bases from J, the gap between germline ends came to 15 bases. The CDR3 runs 14 residues. The CDR3 region has the DNA TGTGCCAGCAGCGCCCCGGGGGACATATACGAGCAGTACTTC. Translated: CASSAPGDIYEQYF.

This rearrangement joins TRBV5-1 to TRBJ1-6, with 12 nucleotides matching TRBD1. The V segment lost 7 bases and the J segment 8 bases; nucleotides outside the gene matches: 4. Germline assignment: CDR1 SGHRS and CDR2 YFSETQ. This CDR3 is built from 14 residues. The CDR3 spells CASGTGGRDSPLHF. CDR3 DNA: TGCGCCAGCGGGACAGGGGGCAGGGATTCACCCCTCCACTTT. The variable domain in full, with the rest retrieved from reference TRBV5-1 and TRBJ1-6, is KAGVTQTPRYLIKTRGQQVTLSCSPISGHRSVSWYQQTPGQGLQFLFEYFSETQRNKGNFPGRFSGRQFSNSRSEMNVSTLELGDSALYLCASGTGGRDSPLHFGNGTRLTVT.

The table lists this clone with a count of one. This rearrangement joins TRBV7-9 to TRBJ1-3, with 7 bases matching TRBD1. V lost 4 bases, J lost 0 bases, and 3 bases stayed unmatched. Germline CDR1 is SEHNR and CDR2 is FQNEAQ (reference sequence). The length of the CDR3 is 15 residues. As DNA, the CDR3 is TGTGCCAGCAGCTCGCCAGGGGGCTCTGGAAACACCATATATTTT. Translated: CASSSPGGSGNTIYF.

The rearrangement links TRBV3-1 (or the pseudogene TRBV3-2) to TRBJ2-3, with D perhaps TRBD1 (6 bases). The CDR3 spans 18 residues. V was clipped by 0 bases and J by 2 bases, with 18 bases between them. From germline, CDR1 is LGHDT and CDR2 YNNKEL (reference sequence). The CDR3 region has the DNA TGTGCCAGCAGCCAAGAAGGGCAGGGGCGGATTCCCACAGATACGCAGTATTTT. This codes for CASSQEGQGRIPTDTQYF.

To note about this clone: Sequence at one end of the junction differs from germline and may be a read error. The CDR3 region has the DNA TGTGCCATCAGTGAGAGACTAGCTCCAAACGCGGACTTC. It specifies CAISERLAPNADF. The chain employs TRBV10-3 and TRBJ2-7, with 7 bases identical to TRBD2. This CDR3 contains 13 residues. CDR1 and CDR2 (germline): ENHRY, SYGVKD.

The gene calls are TRBV5-6 and TRBJ1-1, with TRBD1 identical over 7 bases. Per germline, CDR1 SGHDT and CDR2 YYEEEE. This CDR3 is built from 16 residues. After removal of 0 bases from V and 0 bases from J, the junction contained 5 bases not matched to a gene. CDR3 region: CASSLGRGLVNTEAFF. CDR3 nucleotide sequence: TGTGCCAGCAGCTTGGGCAGGGGGTTGGTGAACACTGAAGCTTTCTTT.

The rearrangement uses TRBV19 and TRBJ2-5; 10 nucleotides line up with TRBD2. This CDR3 region has 16 residues. Germline trimming cut 3 bases from V and 2 bases from J; bases unmatched to any gene: 6. Germline CDR1 and CDR2: LNHDA and SQIVND (reference sequence). The CDR3 DNA is TGTGCCAGTAGTATGGTGGCTAGCGGGGGTCAAGAGACCCAGTACTTC. Translating it yields CASSMVASGGQETQYF.